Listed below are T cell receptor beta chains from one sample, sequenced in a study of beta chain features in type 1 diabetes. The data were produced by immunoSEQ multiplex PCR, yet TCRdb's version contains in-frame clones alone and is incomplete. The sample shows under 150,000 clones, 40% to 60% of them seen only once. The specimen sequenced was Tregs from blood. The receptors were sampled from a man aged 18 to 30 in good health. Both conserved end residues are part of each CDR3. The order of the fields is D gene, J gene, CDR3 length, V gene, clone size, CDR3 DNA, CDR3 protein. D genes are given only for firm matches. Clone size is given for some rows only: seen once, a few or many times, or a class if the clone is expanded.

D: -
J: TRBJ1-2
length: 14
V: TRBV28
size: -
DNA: TGTGCCAGCAGTCCACCCCGGAGCCCGGGGGGCTACACCTTC
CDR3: CASSPPRSPGGYTF

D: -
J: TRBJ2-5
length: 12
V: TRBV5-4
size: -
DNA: TGTGCCAGCAGCTTGAGAGGAGGGACCCAGTACTTC
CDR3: CASSLRGGTQYF

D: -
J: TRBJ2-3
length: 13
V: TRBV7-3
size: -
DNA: TGTGCCAGCAGCTTGCAGGGGCCGGATACGCAGTATTTT
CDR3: CASSLQGPDTQYF

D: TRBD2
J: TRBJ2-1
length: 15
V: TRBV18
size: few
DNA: TGTGCCAGCTCGCAATCCGGGACTAGTGTCTATGAGCAGTTCTTC
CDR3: CASSQSGTSVYEQFF

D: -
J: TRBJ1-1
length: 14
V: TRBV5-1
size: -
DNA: TGCGCCAGCAGCTTGGCAGGGCGCGACACTGAAGCTTTCTTT
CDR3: CASSLAGRDTEAFF

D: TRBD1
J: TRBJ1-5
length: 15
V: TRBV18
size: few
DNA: TGTGCCAGCTCACCACGACAGGGGGAAGGACAGCCCCAGCATTTT
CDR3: CASSPRQGEGQPQHF

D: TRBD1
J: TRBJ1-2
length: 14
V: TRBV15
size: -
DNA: TGTGCCACCAGCATCCGACAGGGCTACTATGGCTACACCTTC
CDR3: CATSIRQGYYGYTF

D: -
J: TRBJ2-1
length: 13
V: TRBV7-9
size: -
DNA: TGTGCCAGCAGCTTATATCTCCTCAATGAGCAGTTCTTC
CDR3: CASSLYLLNEQFF

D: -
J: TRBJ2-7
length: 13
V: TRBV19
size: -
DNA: TGTGCCAGTAGTATTGGCGGTATCTACGAGCAGTACTTC
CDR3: CASSIGGIYEQYF

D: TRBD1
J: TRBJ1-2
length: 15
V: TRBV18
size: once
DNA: TGTGCCAGCTCTCCACGGGGACAGGGGGACGGTGGCCACACCTTC
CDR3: CASSPRGQGDGGHTF

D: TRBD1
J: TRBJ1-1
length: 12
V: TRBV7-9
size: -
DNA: TGTGCCAGCAGACAGGGGCTTGCTGAAGCTTTCTTT
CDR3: CASRQGLAEAFF

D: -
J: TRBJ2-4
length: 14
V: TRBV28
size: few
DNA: TGTGCCAGCAAACGGGAGCTAGCCAAAAACATTCAGTACTTC
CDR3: CASKRELAKNIQYF

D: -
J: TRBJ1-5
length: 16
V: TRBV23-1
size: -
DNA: TGCGCCAGCAGAGACAGGACCCCTTATAGCAATCAGCCCCAGCATTTT
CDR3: CASRDRTPYSNQPQHF

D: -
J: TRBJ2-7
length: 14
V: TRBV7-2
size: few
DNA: TGTGCCAGCAGCCTCCAGGGGGAGGAAAGCGAGCAGTACTTC
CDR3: CASSLQGEESEQYF

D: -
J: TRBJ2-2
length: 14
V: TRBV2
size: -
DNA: TGTGCCAGCAGTGGACAGTCCAAGAGCGGGGAGCTGTTTTTT
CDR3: CASSGQSKSGELFF

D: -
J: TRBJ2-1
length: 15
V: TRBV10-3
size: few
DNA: TGTGCCATCAGTGAGTTCGGAGGCTCCTACAATGAGCAGTTCTTC
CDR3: CAISEFGGSYNEQFF

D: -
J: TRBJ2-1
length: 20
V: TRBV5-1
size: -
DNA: TGCGCCAGCAGCCCCTTTGGAACCACCCAAGGGGGAGGGGATTACAATGAGCAGTTCTTC
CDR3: CASSPFGTTQGGGDYNEQFF

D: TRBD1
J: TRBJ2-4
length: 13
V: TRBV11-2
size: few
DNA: TGTGCCAGCAGCTTAGGGACAGGGGCACCGTTGGACTTC
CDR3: CASSLGTGAPLDF

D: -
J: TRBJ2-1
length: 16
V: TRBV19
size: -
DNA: TGTGCCAGTAGTGTTTTTGAGACAGTCCCCAACAATGAGCAGTTCTTC
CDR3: CASSVFETVPNNEQFF

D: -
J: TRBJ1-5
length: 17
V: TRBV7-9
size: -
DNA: TGTGCCAGCAGCTCGAGTTTGGGAGGAGGGCTTAATCAGCCCCAGCATTTT
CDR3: CASSSSLGGGLNQPQHF

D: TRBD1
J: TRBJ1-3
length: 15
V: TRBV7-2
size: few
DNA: TGTGCCAGCAGCCAGGGGACAGTCTCTGGAAACACCATATATTTT
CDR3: CASSQGTVSGNTIYF

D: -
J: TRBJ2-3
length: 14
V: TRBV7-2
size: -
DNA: TGTGCCAGCAGCTTAGACAGGGTCTCAGATACGCAGTATTTT
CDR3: CASSLDRVSDTQYF

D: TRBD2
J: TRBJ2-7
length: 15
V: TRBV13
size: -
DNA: TGTGCCAGCAGCCTGCCGGGACTAGCTCTCTACGAGCAGTACTTC
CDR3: CASSLPGLALYEQYF

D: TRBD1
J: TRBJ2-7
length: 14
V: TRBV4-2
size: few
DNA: TGTGCCAGCAGGAAGGACAGGGTAATGTACGAGCAGTACTTC
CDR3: CASRKDRVMYEQYF

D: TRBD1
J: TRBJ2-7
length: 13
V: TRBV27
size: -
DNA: TGTGCCAGCAGTTCATGGGACAGGGACGAGCAGTACTTC
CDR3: CASSSWDRDEQYF

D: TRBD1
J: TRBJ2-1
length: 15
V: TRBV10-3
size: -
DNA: TGTGCCATCAGTGACCGGGACAGGGTATACAATGAGCAGTTCTTC
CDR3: CAISDRDRVYNEQFF

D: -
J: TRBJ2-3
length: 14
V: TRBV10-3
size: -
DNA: TGTGCCACCAGAGTGGCAGGAAGCACAGATACGCAGTATTTT
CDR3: CATRVAGSTDTQYF

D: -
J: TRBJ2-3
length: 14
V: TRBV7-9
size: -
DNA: TGTGCCAGCAGCTTAGGGGGCCACTCAGATACGCAGTATTTT
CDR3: CASSLGGHSDTQYF

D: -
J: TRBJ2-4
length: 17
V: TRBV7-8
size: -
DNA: TGTGCCAGCAGCTTAAAAACGGGGTGGCTAGCCAAAAACATTCAGTACTTC
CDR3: CASSLKTGWLAKNIQYF

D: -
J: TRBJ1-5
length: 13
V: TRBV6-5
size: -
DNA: TGTGCCAGCAGTTACCGGGGGGATCAGCCCCAGCATTTT
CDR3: CASSYRGDQPQHF

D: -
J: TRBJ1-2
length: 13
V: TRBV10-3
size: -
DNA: TGTGCCACTAGGGGAACGACTAACTATGGCTACACCTTC
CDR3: CATRGTTNYGYTF

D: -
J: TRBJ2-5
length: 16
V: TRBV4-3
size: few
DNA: TGCGCCAGCAGCCGCAGATCTGGGGGGTTCGGGGAGACCCAGTACTTC
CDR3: CASSRRSGGFGETQYF

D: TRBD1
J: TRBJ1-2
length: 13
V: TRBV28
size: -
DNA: TGTGCCAGCAGTAAGACAGGGTCCTATGGCTACACCTTC
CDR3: CASSKTGSYGYTF

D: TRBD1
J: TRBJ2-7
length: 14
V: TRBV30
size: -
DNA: TGTGCCTGGAGGGGGACAGTTCGCTCCTACGAGCAGTACTTC
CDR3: CAWRGTVRSYEQYF

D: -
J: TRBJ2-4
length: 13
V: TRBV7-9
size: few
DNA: TGTGCCAGCAGCTGGAACAGGGAATACATTCAGTACTTC
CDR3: CASSWNREYIQYF

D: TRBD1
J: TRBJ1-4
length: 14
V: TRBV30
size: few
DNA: TGTGCCTGGAGACGACGACAGGGCGGAGAAAAACTGTTTTTT
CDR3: CAWRRRQGGEKLFF

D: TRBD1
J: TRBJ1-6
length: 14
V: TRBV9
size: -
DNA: TGTGCCAGCACCCGCGGGACAGCTAATTCACCCCTCCACTTT
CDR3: CASTRGTANSPLHF

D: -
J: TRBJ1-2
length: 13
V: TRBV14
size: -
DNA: TGTGCCAGCAGCCCCTTCGGGGGGCTTGGCTACACCTTC
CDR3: CASSPFGGLGYTF

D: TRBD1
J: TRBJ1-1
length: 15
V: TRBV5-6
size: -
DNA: TGTGCCAGCAGCTTGGCGGGGGCAGGGGGCACTGAAGCTTTCTTT
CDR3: CASSLAGAGGTEAFF

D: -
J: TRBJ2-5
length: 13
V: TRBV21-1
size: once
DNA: TGTGCCAGCAGCAAAGGGACTGCGGAGACCCAGTACTTC
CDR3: CASSKGTAETQYF

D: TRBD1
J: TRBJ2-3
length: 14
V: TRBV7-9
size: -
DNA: TGTGCCAGCAGCTTCGAGGGGGCGCCAGATACGCAGTATTTT
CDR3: CASSFEGAPDTQYF

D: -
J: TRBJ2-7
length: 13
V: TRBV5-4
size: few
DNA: TGTGCCAGCAGCTTCCCGCAGGGTTACGAGCAGTACTTC
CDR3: CASSFPQGYEQYF

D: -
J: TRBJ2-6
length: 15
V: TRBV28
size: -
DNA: TGTGCCAGCAGTTTCGGGGGCTCTGGGGCCAACGTCCTGACTTTC
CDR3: CASSFGGSGANVLTF

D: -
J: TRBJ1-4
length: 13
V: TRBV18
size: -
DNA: TGTGCCAGCTCACCGGACAGAGCGGAAAAACTGTTTTTT
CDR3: CASSPDRAEKLFF

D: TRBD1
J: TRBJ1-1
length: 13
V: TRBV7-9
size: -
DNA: TGTGCCAGCAGCCGGACAGGGGGTGCTGAAGCTTTCTTT
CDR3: CASSRTGGAEAFF

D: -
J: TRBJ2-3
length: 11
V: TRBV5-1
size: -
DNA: TGCGCCAGCAGCTTGCGAGATACGCAGTATTTT
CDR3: CASSLRDTQYF

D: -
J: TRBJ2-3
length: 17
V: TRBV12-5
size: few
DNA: TGTGCTAGTGGTACACAAAGGTTCGGAGGTCCAGGAGATACGCAGTATTTT
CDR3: CASGTQRFGGPGDTQYF

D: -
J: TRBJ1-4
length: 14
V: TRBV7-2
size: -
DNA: TGTGCCAGCAGCCCGGGGTTTATCGGGGAAAAACTGTTTTTT
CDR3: CASSPGFIGEKLFF

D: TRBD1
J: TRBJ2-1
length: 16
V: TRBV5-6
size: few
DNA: TGTGCCAGCAGCGCCATTTATGACAGGGTAATCAATGAGCAGTTCTTC
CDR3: CASSAIYDRVINEQFF

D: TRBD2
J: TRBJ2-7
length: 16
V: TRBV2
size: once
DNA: TGTGCCAGCAGGGCTCGCGGAGCGGGAGTCCGCTACGAGCAGTACTTC
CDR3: CASRARGAGVRYEQYF

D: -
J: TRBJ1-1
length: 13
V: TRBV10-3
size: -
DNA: TGTGCCATCAGTGAGGCGGCCTCACTTGAAGCTTTCTTT
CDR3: CAISEAASLEAFF

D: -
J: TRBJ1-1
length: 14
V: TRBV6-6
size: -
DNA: TGTGCCAGCAGTTACGGGGGGATGAACACTGAAGCTTTCTTT
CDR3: CASSYGGMNTEAFF